This T cell receptor beta chain emerged from a study of T cells after posttransplantation cyclophosphamide. Study results and caveats: TRB clonality was highly associated with recipient CMV seropositivity and reactivation. Later blood repertoires were often dominated by clones from the donor CD8+ memory compartment.

A marrow graft followed busulfan-fludarabine conditioning, with cyclophosphamide on days +3 and +4. Sequenced by immunoSEQ multiplex PCR; TCRdb stores in-frame clones only, minus some. Altogether tens of thousands of clones are present, about 92% being singletons, with the ten largest covering less than 2.5%. Regarding this clone: What it binds is unknown.

The CDR3 is 17 residues long. Unmatched junction bases numbered 8, after V lost 1 base and J lost 2 bases. The sequences come from PBMCs, collected 55 to 70 days after allogeneic stem cell transplant with posttransplant cyclophosphamide. The origin of this receptor is a male patient between 60 and 69 years old who received an allogeneic stem cell transplant from a related donor and was CMV-positive. Some T cells could come from the graft donor. The chain has TRBV5-7 and TRBJ2-3; 9 nucleotides line up with TRBD2. TRBV5-7 is treated as an ORF (open reading frame) with a function not yet certain. The CDR3 protein is CASSLLLLAGITDTQYF. The CDR3 DNA sequence: TGTGCCAGCAGCTTGCTTCTCCTAGCGGGGATCACAGATACGCAGTATTTT.